This T cell receptor beta chain was profiled in a study of blood T cell repertoires in COVID-19. Study-wide context: T cells, B-cell-depleted T cells, or PBMCs supplied cDNA or gDNA.

This clone was recorded many times. The assay was immunoSEQ multiplex PCR, and TCRdb's table has in-frame clones only and misses some. The sample contains about 130,000 clones, about four fifths of which appear only once. This CDR3 region has 14 residues. The V and J ends lost 8 bases and 2 bases respectively, with 15 bases between them. Germline lookup yields CDR1 SNHLY and CDR2 FYNNEI. The sequence was collected from a woman aged 45-60 years with acute or convalescent COVID-19. Sequenced material: peripheral blood. This chain uses TRBV2 with TRBJ1-2; no reliable D call. Here the CDR3 reads CASHPRGTNYGYTF. The CDR3 bases are TGTGCCAGCCACCCACGAGGTACCAACTATGGCTACACCTTC.